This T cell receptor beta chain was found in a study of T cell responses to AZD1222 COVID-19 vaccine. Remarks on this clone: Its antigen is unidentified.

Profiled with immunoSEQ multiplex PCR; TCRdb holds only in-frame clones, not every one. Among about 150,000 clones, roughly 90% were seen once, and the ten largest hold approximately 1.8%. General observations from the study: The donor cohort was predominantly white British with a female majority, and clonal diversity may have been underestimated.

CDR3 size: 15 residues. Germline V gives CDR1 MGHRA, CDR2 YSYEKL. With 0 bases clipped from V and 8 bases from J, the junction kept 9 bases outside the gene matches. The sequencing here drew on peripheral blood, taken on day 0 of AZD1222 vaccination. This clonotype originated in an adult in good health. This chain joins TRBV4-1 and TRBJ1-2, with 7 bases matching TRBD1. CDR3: CASSQDPGGAGGYTF. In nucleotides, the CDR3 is TGCGCCAGCAGCCAAGATCCAGGGGGGGCGGGCGGCTACACCTTC.